Listed below are T cell receptor beta chains from one sample, sequenced in a study of early T cells in non-severe SARS-CoV-2 infection. TCRdb passed the 5' RACE reads through MiXCR, listing each CDR3 protein once. The sample has about 84,000 distinct CDR3 sequences; 9.5% to 13% are singletons. Specimen: whole blood. All receptors derive from an adult who was a healthcare worker with PCR-confirmed SARS-CoV-2 infection or an uninfected control (not recorded which). Both conserved end residues are part of each CDR3. A D gene is named only where the DNA matches it firmly. Some rows have no size entry. The others give once, few or many, or a class for an expanded clone.

TRBD1 many TRBJ2-2 TRBV29-1 CSVNRGTGELFF TGCAGCGTAAACAGGGGAACCGGGGAGCTGTTTTTT
- few TRBJ2-7 TRBV29-1 CSVEDWGEQYF TGCAGCGTTGAAGATTGGGGGGAGCAGTACTTC
- - TRBJ2-1 TRBV29-1 CSYSSYNEQFF TGCAGCTACTCCTCCTACAATGAGCAGTTCTTC
- many TRBJ2-7 TRBV21-1 CASSKAPPGRKSPYEQYF TGTGCCAGCAGCAAAGCGCCTCCGGGTAGGAAGTCCCCCTACGAGCAGTACTTC
TRBD2 - TRBJ2-5 TRBV6-2/TRBV6-3 CASSSAGVVSETQYF TGTGCCAGCAGTTCTGCGGGAGTCGTCTCCGAGACCCAGTACTTC
- many TRBJ1-2 TRBV7-9 CASNEQGSYGYTF TGTGCCAGCAACGAACAGGGTTCCTATGGCTACACCTTC
- few TRBJ1-1 TRBV18 CASSPNGNTEAFF TGTGCCAGCTCACCAAACGGGAACACTGAAGCTTTCTTT
TRBD2 - TRBJ2-1 TRBV6-1 CASSPGLAGASSYNEQFF TGTGCCAGCAGTCCTGGACTAGCGGGGGCGAGCTCCTACAATGAGCAGTTCTTC
- many TRBJ2-5 TRBV1 CTSSQDLRKISQETQYF TGCACCAGCAGCCAAGATCTCCGAAAGATATCACAAGAGACCCAGTACTTC
TRBD2 many TRBJ2-2 TRBV24-1 CATSDVSGVPGELFF TGTGCCACCAGTGATGTCAGCGGGGTACCCGGGGAGCTGTTTTTT
TRBD1 many TRBJ2-7 TRBV6-5 CASSYETGIHEQYF TGTGCCAGCAGTTACGAGACAGGGATCCACGAGCAGTACTTC
- many TRBJ1-6 TRBV7-9 CASSPRTDNSPLHF TGTGCCAGCAGCCCCCGGACGGATAATTCACCCCTCCACTTT
- many TRBJ1-3 TRBV10-1 CASSAQGPGNTIYF TGCGCCAGCAGTGCTCAGGGTCCTGGAAACACCATATATTTT
- - TRBJ1-5 TRBV6-1 CASETYAGVFDQPQHF TGTGCCAGCGAAACCTACGCCGGGGTGTTCGATCAGCCCCAGCATTTT
- - TRBJ2-1 TRBV12-3/TRBV12-4 CATNRDLQEQFF TGTGCCACCAACCGGGACTTACAAGAGCAGTTCTTC
- few TRBJ2-1 TRBV11-1 CASKDSSSYNEQFF TGTGCCAGCAAGGACTCAAGCTCCTACAATGAGCAGTTCTTC
TRBD2 many TRBJ2-2 TRBV5-4 CASSTGLVSTGELFF TGTGCCAGCAGCACGGGACTAGTTAGCACCGGGGAGCTGTTTTTT
TRBD2 few TRBJ2-5 TRBV6-5 CASSGVAGKKETQYF TGTGCCAGCAGTGGGGTAGCGGGGAAGAAGGAGACCCAGTACTTC
- many TRBJ2-1 TRBV5-6 CASSSRASEQFF TGTGCCAGCAGCTCTCGGGCGAGTGAGCAGTTCTTC
- many TRBJ2-3 TRBV5-1 CASSLGPIFTDTQYF TGCGCCAGCAGCTTGGGACCTATCTTCACAGATACGCAGTATTTT
- many TRBJ2-7 TRBV10-1 CASSRDMGYEQYF TGCGCCAGCAGCCGGGACATGGGCTACGAGCAGTACTTC
TRBD1 few TRBJ1-2 TRBV28 CASSLIGGKYGYTF TGTGCCAGCAGTTTGATAGGGGGCAAGTATGGCTACACCTTC
- - TRBJ2-7 TRBV28 CASSFLAGEAYEQYF TGTGCCAGCAGTTTTCTTGCAGGGGAAGCCTACGAGCAGTACTTC
- - TRBJ2-3 TRBV5-1 CASSLGSRAYADTQYF TGCGCCAGCAGCCTGGGTAGCAGGGCGTACGCAGATACGCAGTATTTT
- - TRBJ1-5 TRBV11-2 CASSSLGPQHF TGTGCCAGCAGCTCCCTGGGGCCCCAGCATTTT
TRBD1 - TRBJ2-1 TRBV24-1 CATSDNRGNEQFF TGTGCCACCAGTGATAACAGGGGCAATGAGCAGTTCTTC
TRBD1 - TRBJ1-2 TRBV28 CATSQGDGYTF TGTGCCACCTCACAGGGGGATGGCTACACCTTC
TRBD2 many TRBJ2-1 TRBV3-1 CASSYGLAGGHEQFF TGTGCCAGCAGCTATGGACTAGCGGGAGGGCATGAGCAGTTCTTC